Presented here are 25 T cell receptor beta chains from one specimen sequenced in a study of shared clonotypes between healthy human individuals. Data came from immunoSEQ multiplex PCR; TCRdb stores just in-frame clones and leaves some out. The sample shows 2 million to 2.5 million clones, approximately 94% of them seen only once. The sample was naive CD4+ T cells sorted from blood. Specified subset: CD45RA+ positively selected. All receptors derive from a man younger than 35 in good health.

The chain uses TRBV5-4 and TRBJ2-5, with D possibly matching TRBD2 (5 bases). The CDR3 length is 13 residues. The germline CDR1 and CDR2 sequences are SGHNT and YYREEE (reference sequence). The V end lost 4 bases, the J end lost 5 bases, and 12 bases lay between the germline ends. CDR3 nucleotides: TGTGCCAGCAGCAGGACTGTGGGGGAGACCCAGTACTTC. Translating gives CASSRTVGETQYF.

Note on this clone: The same CDR3 also results from other DNA sequences found in this sample. The rearrangement joins TRBV9 to TRBJ2-7, with 10 bases fitting TRBD1. Per the germline V gene, CDR1 is SGDLS and CDR2 is YYNGEE. V dropped 0 bases and J dropped 3; count of bases not matched to a gene: 3. The CDR3 is 15 residues long. The CDR3 sequence: CASSVGTGGFYEQYF. DNA of the CDR3: TGTGCCAGCAGCGTAGGGACAGGGGGTTTCTACGAGCAGTACTTC.

The chain is built from TRBV25-1 and TRBJ1-4; D unresolved. The CDR3 is 17 residues long. The germline gives CDR1 MGHDK, CDR2 SYGVNS. Trimming removed 3 bases at V and 7 bases at J, with 21 bases between. This CDR3 reads CASSDLLGRQEGEKLFF. Here the CDR3 DNA reads TGTGCCAGCAGTGACCTACTCGGCCGGCAGGAAGGTGAAAAACTGTTTTTT.

J is TRBJ2-7 and V is TRBV11-2, with TRBD2 identical over 10 bases. The CDR3 is 14 residues long. J was trimmed by 5 bases and V by 6 bases; bases with no gene match: 7. CDR1 and CDR2 from the germline V gene are SGHAT and FQNNGV. Here the CDR3 reads CASRLAGVPHEQYF. The DNA of the CDR3 is TGTGCCAGCAGGCTAGCGGGAGTTCCCCACGAGCAGTACTTC.

The V call is TRBV5-1, the J call TRBJ1-4; maybe TRBD1 (6 bases). Looked up from germline, CDR1 is SGHRS and CDR2 is YFSETQ. This CDR3 comprises 16 residues. Trimming left V 3 bases short and J 4 bases short, with 16 bases between. The CDR3, as DNA: TGCGCCAGCAGCTCCCTGGGGGCAGGCGTTAATGAAAAACTGTTTTTT. Translation gives CASSSLGAGVNEKLFF.

The chain recombines TRBV18 with TRBJ2-1, with D uncertain. Germline V gene lookup returns CDR1 KGHSH and CDR2 LQKENI. The ends were cut back, 6 bases at V and 5 bases at J, with 5 bases in the middle. The CDR3 length is 11 residues. DNA of the CDR3: TGTGCCAGCTCGACTGACAATGAGCAGTTCTTC. Amino acid sequence: CASSTDNEQFF.

The chain recombines TRBV30 with TRBJ2-2; D is undetermined. This CDR3 spans 13 amino acids. Germline V gene lookup returns CDR1 GTSNPN and CDR2 SVGIG (reference sequence). Trimming cost V 1 base and J 5 bases, with 8 bases left between them. CDR3 bases: TGTGCCTGGAGTGCTAGGACGACCGGGGAGCTGTTTTTT. Translated, it gives CAWSARTTGELFF.

This chain connects TRBV18 to TRBJ1-3; D gene unclear. Trimming took off 0 bases at V and 0 bases at J, with 9 bases between the two ends. CDR1 KGHSH and CDR2 LQKENI come from the germline V gene. This CDR3 is built from 16 residues. This CDR3 is CASSPPRLDSGNTIYF. The CDR3 region has the DNA TGTGCCAGCTCACCACCTAGGCTGGACTCTGGAAACACCATATATTTT.

CDR3 DNA sequence: TGTGCCAGCAGTGGCCCCGGTGGTACGCAGTATTTT. As protein: CASSGPGGTQYF. This rearrangement joins TRBV27 to TRBJ2-3; D gene unclear. Trimming shortened V by 5 bases and J by 8 bases, and 11 bases separated the two germline ends. Germline V gene lookup returns CDR1 MNHEY and CDR2 SMNVEV (reference sequence). The CDR3 runs to 12 residues.

J is TRBJ2-5 and V is TRBV28; TRBD2 aligns across 9 bases. CDR3 size: 17 residues. The ends lost 3 bases at V and 7 bases at J; junction bases unmatched: 15. Germline loops: CDR1 MDHEN, CDR2 SYDVKM. This chain's CDR3 is CASSFTPAGGPGGTQYF. CDR3 sequence (DNA): TGTGCCAGCAGTTTTACTCCGGCGGGAGGGCCGGGTGGGACCCAGTACTTC.

V gene TRBV4-3 combines with J gene TRBJ2-2; D is uncertain. Looked up from germline, CDR1 is LGHNA and CDR2 is YSLEER. This CDR3 is 12 amino acids long. V shed 3 bases and J shed 8 bases, with 7 bases lying between them. The chain's CDR3 is CASSHNQGELFF. CDR3 DNA sequence: TGCGCCAGCAGCCATAACCAGGGGGAGCTGTTTTTT.

The J gene is TRBJ1-3, the V gene TRBV28; D gene ambiguous. This CDR3 region has 14 residues. CDR1 and CDR2 (germline): MDHEN, SYDVKM. Trimming took 10 bases from V and 2 from J, leaving 15 bases between them. CDR3 bases: TGTGCCATCAAAGGTTCTTTAACTGGAAACACCATATATTTT. Protein product: CAIKGSLTGNTIYF.

The genes are TRBV7-9 and TRBJ2-2; no clear D gene. This CDR3 region has 16 residues. CDR1 is SEHNR and CDR2 is FQNEAQ in the germline V gene (reference sequence). V was cut by 1 base and J by 0 bases, with 9 bases left in between. CDR3 coding DNA: TGTGCCAGCAGCTTAGTATTACGATCGAACACCGGGGAGCTGTTTTTT. Its translation is CASSLVLRSNTGELFF. The full variable domain, with the rest looked up from reference TRBV7-9 and TRBJ2-2, is DTGVSQNPRHKITKRGQNVTFRCDPISEHNRLYWYRQTLGQGPEFLTYFQNEAQLEKSRLLSDRFSAERPKGSFSTLEIQRTEQGDSAMYLCASSLVLRSNTGELFFGEGSRLTVL.

V gene TRBV7-2 combines with J gene TRBJ1-2; 7 bases map to TRBD1. The CDR3 spans 14 residues. V trimming: 3 bases; J trimming: 8 bases; junction bases outside the gene matches: 9. Germline CDR1 SGHTA, CDR2 FQGNSA. The DNA of the CDR3 is TGTGCCAGCAGCTTCGGGACAGTGGGCGGCGGCTACACCTTC. The encoded protein is CASSFGTVGGGYTF.

The chain has TRBV12-5 and TRBJ2-1; 15 bases fit TRBD2. This CDR3 comprises 15 residues. V was clipped by 4 bases and J by 7 bases; unmatched bases: 2. Germline CDR1 LGHNT, CDR2 FRNRAP. The CDR3 here is CASGSGLAGGNEQFF. CDR3 nucleotide sequence: TGTGCTAGTGGTTCGGGACTAGCGGGAGGAAATGAGCAGTTCTTC.

Details on this clone: Different DNA sequences within this sample yield the same CDR3. V and J are TRBV6-1 and TRBJ2-2; 8 bases match TRBD1. The CDR3 sequence is 14 residues long. Per the germline V gene, CDR1 is MNHNS and CDR2 is SASEGT. V was pared by 6 bases and J by 1 base, with 1 base of the junction left unmatched. The CDR3: CASRGTGNTGELFF. CDR3 in DNA: TGTGCCAGCAGGGGGACAGGGAACACCGGGGAGCTGTTTTTT.

For the CDR3, the DNA is TGCGCCAGCAGCCGGACGGTAGCGAACACTGAAGCTTTCTTT. Translating it yields CASSRTVANTEAFF. J is TRBJ1-1 and V is TRBV4-1; no clear D gene. CDR1 and CDR2 (germline): MGHRA, YSYEKL. CDR3 length equals 14 residues. V was pared by 4 bases and J by 1 base, with 10 bases between.

Of note for this clone: This CDR3 is also generated by other DNA sequences in the sample. This chain connects TRBV7-2 to TRBJ1-2; 8 bases map to TRBD1. Germline-derived CDR1 and CDR2 are SGHTA and FQGNSA. The CDR3 consists of 14 residues. V gave up 1 base and J gave up 8 bases; unmatched junction bases: 6. CDR3 bases: TGTGCCAGCAGCTTAGGCCAGGGGGCGAGAGGCTACACCTTC. Translating gives CASSLGQGARGYTF. Drawing the rest from reference TRBV7-2 and TRBJ1-2, the complete variable domain is GAGVSQSPSNKVTEKGKDVELRCDPISGHTALYWYRQSLGQGLEFLIYFQGNSAPDKSGLPSDRFSAERTGGSVSTLTIQRTQQEDSAVYLCASSLGQGARGYTFGSGTRLTVV.

This chain uses TRBV7-2 with TRBJ2-7; the match to TRBD1 covers 10 bases. Germline values: CDR1 SGHTA, CDR2 FQGNSA. This CDR3 is built from 14 residues. V lost 5 bases, J lost 7 bases, and 8 bases stayed unmatched. CDR3 sequence (DNA): TGTGCCAGCAGCCCTAGACAGGGGGCGGGTGAGCAGTACTTC. Protein sequence: CASSPRQGAGEQYF. Drawing the rest from reference TRBV7-2 and TRBJ2-7, the complete variable domain is GAGVSQSPSNKVTEKGKDVELRCDPISGHTALYWYRQSLGQGLEFLIYFQGNSAPDKSGLPSDRFSAERTGGSVSTLTIQRTQQEDSAVYLCASSPRQGAGEQYFGPGTRLTVT.

This rearrangement joins TRBV6-1 to TRBJ2-1; D might be TRBD1 (6 bases). From germline, CDR1 is MNHNS and CDR2 SASEGT. The CDR3 consists of 15 residues. V gave up 7 bases and J gave up 6 bases, with 19 bases separating them. The CDR3, as DNA: TGTGCCAGCACTACTTACGGGACACCGGTCAATGAGCAGTTCTTC. The encoded protein is CASTTYGTPVNEQFF.

The chain combines TRBV6-5 with TRBJ1-2, with TRBD1 identical over 7 bases. The CDR3 contains 11 residues. The junction had 1 base not matched to a gene; V was cut back by 6 bases and J by 6 bases. Germline values: CDR1 MNHEY, CDR2 SVGAGI. CDR3 loop: CASRTGHGYTF. The CDR3 region has the DNA TGTGCCAGCAGGACAGGGCATGGCTACACCTTC.

J is TRBJ2-5 and V is TRBV28; D might be TRBD1 or TRBD2, each matching 5 bases. Trimming left V 4 bases short and J 1 base short, with 16 bases between. This CDR3 is 16 amino acids long. Germline lookup yields CDR1 MDHEN and CDR2 SYDVKM. The CDR3 sequence: CASSSFRDGSQETQYF. The CDR3 nucleotides are TGTGCCAGCAGTTCGTTCCGGGACGGATCCCAAGAGACCCAGTACTTC.

The J gene is TRBJ2-2, the V gene TRBV7-2; D is uncertain. CDR3 length equals 17 residues. Between the trimmed V and J ends, which lost 2 bases and 2 bases, there was a span of 15 bases. The germline V gene has CDR1 SGHTA and CDR2 FQGNSA. CDR3 loop: CASSLRPPNTNTGELFF. The CDR3 DNA follows: TGTGCCAGCAGCTTACGGCCCCCAAACACAAACACCGGGGAGCTGTTTTTT. The whole variable domain, remainder taken from reference TRBV7-2 and TRBJ2-2, is GAGVSQSPSNKVTEKGKDVELRCDPISGHTALYWYRQSLGQGLEFLIYFQGNSAPDKSGLPSDRFSAERTGGSVSTLTIQRTQQEDSAVYLCASSLRPPNTNTGELFFGEGSRLTVL.

This clone appeared once. The chain recombines TRBV7-9 with TRBJ1-6; D possibly corresponds to TRBD1 (6 bases). This CDR3 spans 15 amino acids. Germline V gene data show CDR1 as SEHNR and CDR2 as FQNEAQ (reference sequence). Trimming removed 3 bases at V and 6 bases at J, with 12 bases between. CDR3 bases: TGTGCCAGCAGCTTTCTGGAGGGGGTTAATTCACCCCTCCACTTT. This translates into CASSFLEGVNSPLHF.

Turning to this clone: This specimen includes other DNA sequences encoding the same CDR3. J is TRBJ2-2 and V is TRBV10-3; no clear D. This CDR3 spans 11 amino acids. Germline V gives CDR1 ENHRY, CDR2 SYGVKD. V gave up 9 bases and J gave up 5 bases, with 7 bases separating them. The DNA of the CDR3 is TGTGCCATAAGAGAGACCGGGGAGCTGTTTTTT. Its protein is CAIRETGELFF.